This T cell receptor (beta chain) was identified in a study of T-cell reconstitution after alpha-beta-depleted transplantation in children. V shed 5 bases and J 7 bases; nucleotides not matched to a gene: 13. Germline V lookup: CDR1 SQVTM, CDR2 ANQGSEA. This CDR3 has 15 residues. This clonotype occurred many times. This sample's TCRbeta library carried unique molecular identifier barcodes. Each CDR3 protein is one row after TCRdb ran MiXCR on the PCR reads. The table lists about 300,000 distinct CDR3 sequences, around 10% of them singletons. This specimen was PBMCs, taken before TCRalphabeta/CD19-depleted stem cell transplant. The sequence derives from a boy under three years old with acute myeloid leukemia, due to receive a stem cell transplant. The chain has TRBV29-1 and TRBJ2-2; 7 nucleotides line up with TRBD2. CDR3 amino acids: CSVFPPLRESGELFF. DNA for the CDR3: TGCAGCGTTTTTCCCCCGTTGCGGGAGAGCGGGGAGCTGTTTTTT.